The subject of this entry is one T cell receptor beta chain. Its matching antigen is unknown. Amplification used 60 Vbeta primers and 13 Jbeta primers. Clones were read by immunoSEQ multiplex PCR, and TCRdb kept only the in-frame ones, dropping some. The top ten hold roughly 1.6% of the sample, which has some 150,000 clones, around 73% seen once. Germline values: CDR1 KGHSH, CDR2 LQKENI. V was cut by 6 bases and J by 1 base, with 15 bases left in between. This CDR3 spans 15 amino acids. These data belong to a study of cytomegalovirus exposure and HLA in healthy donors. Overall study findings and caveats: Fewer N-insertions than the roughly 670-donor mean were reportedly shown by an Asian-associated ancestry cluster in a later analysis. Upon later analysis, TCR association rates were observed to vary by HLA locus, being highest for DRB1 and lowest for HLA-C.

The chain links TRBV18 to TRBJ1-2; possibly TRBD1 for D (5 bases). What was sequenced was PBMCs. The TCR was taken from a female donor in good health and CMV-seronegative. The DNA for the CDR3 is TGTGCCAGCTCTTTGCCTGACAGATTTAACTATGGCTACACCTTC. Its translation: CASSLPDRFNYGYTF.